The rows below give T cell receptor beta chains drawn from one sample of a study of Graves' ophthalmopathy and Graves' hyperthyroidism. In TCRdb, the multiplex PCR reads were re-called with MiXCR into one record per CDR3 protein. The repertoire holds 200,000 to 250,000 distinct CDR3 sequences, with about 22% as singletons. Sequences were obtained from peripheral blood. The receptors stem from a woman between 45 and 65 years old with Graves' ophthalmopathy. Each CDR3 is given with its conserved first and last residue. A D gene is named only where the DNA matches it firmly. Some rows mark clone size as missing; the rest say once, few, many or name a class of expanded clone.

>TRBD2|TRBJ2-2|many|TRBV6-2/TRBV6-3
CASSYSRTSRNTGELFF
TGTGCCAGCAGTTACTCCCGGACTAGCAGGAACACCGGGGAGCTGTTTTTT
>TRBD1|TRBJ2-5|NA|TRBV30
CAWNRGHGETQYF
TGTGCCTGGAACAGGGGGCATGGGGAGACCCAGTACTTC
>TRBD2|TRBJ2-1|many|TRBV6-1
CASSETSGSGSYNEQFF
TGTGCCAGCAGTGAAACAAGCGGGAGTGGCTCCTACAATGAGCAGTTCTTC
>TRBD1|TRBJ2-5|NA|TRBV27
CASSFGTGILETQYF
TGTGCCAGCAGTTTTGGGACAGGGATCTTGGAGACCCAGTACTTC
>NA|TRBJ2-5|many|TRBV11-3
CASSLGPTETQYF
TGTGCCAGCAGCTTAGGTCCGACGGAGACCCAGTACTTC
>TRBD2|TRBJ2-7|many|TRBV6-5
CASRLAGVGYEQYF
TGTGCCAGCAGACTAGCGGGAGTCGGCTACGAGCAGTACTTC
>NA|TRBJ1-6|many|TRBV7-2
CASSPLQNSPLHF
TGTGCCAGCAGCCCCTTGCAGAATTCACCCCTCCACTTT
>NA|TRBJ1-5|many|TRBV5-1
CASSLDPRGPNQPQHF
TGCGCCAGCAGCTTGGACCCGCGGGGTCCCAATCAGCCCCAGCATTTT
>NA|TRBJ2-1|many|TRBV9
CASSVVTEGGEKFF
TGTGCCAGCAGCGTAGTCACCGAGGGAGGAGAAAAGTTCTTC
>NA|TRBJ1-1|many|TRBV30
CAWHRDTGTEAFF
TGTGCCTGGCACAGGGATACGGGCACTGAAGCTTTCTTT
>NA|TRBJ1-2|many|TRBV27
CASRPDSGTLFGYTF
TGTGCCAGCAGGCCAGACTCCGGGACACTATTTGGCTACACCTTC
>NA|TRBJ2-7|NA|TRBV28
CASSSRTGRVDEQYF
TGTGCCAGCAGTTCCCGGACAGGGAGGGTGGACGAGCAGTACTTC
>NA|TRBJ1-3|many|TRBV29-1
CSAVGRPPKDTIYF
TGCAGCGCAGTAGGACGGCCGCCTAAAGACACCATATATTTT
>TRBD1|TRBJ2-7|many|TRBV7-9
CASSAMGQPSYEQYF
TGTGCCAGCAGCGCCATGGGACAGCCCTCCTACGAGCAGTACTTC
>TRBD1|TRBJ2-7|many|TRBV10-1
CASRAGTGPYEQYF
TGCGCCAGCAGGGCCGGGACAGGACCCTACGAGCAGTACTTC
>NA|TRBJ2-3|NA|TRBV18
CASSPPDSPADTQYF
TGTGCCAGCTCACCACCGGATAGCCCCGCCGATACGCAGTATTTT
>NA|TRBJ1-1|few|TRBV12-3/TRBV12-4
CASRATDLNTEAFF
TGTGCCAGCAGAGCGACAGATTTGAACACTGAAGCTTTCTTT
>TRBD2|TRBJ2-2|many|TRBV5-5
CASSAGTSGNTGELFF
TGTGCCAGCAGCGCCGGGACTAGCGGTAACACCGGGGAGCTGTTTTTT
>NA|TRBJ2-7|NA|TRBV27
CASSYGRGKRVEQYF
TGTGCCAGCAGTTACGGTCGGGGCAAACGTGTTGAGCAGTACTTC
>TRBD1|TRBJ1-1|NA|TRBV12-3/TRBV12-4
CASSRTGQGWNTEAFF
TGTGCCAGCAGCCGCACGGGACAGGGCTGGAACACTGAAGCTTTCTTT
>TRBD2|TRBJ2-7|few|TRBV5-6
CASSFAGLAGNEQYF
TGTGCCAGCAGCTTCGCGGGACTAGCGGGAAACGAGCAGTACTTC
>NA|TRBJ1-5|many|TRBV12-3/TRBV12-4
CASSDRIGNQPQHF
TGTGCCAGCTCCGACAGGATAGGCAATCAGCCCCAGCATTTT
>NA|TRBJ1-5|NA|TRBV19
CASSTQGTQPQHF
TGTGCCAGTAGTACCCAGGGAACTCAGCCCCAGCATTTT
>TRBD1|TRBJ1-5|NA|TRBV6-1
CASSGDRAGWSNQPQHF
TGTGCCAGCAGTGGGGACAGGGCAGGGTGGAGCAATCAGCCCCAGCATTTT
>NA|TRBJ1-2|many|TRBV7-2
CASSLSGAGGYTF
TGTGCCAGCAGCTTAAGTGGGGCGGGAGGCTACACCTTC
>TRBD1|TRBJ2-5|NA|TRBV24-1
CATSGQGKETQYF
TGTGCCACCAGTGGACAGGGAAAAGAGACCCAGTACTTC
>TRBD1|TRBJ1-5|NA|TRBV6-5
CASSYSAGGYDNQPQHF
TGTGCCAGCAGTTACTCGGCAGGGGGCTATGATAATCAGCCCCAGCATTTT
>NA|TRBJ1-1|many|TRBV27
CASSFRRDKNTEAFF
TGTGCCAGCAGTTTCAGGCGCGACAAGAACACTGAAGCTTTCTTT
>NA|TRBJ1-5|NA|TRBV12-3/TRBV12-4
CASRTGLGQPQHF
TGTGCCAGCCGAACGGGATTAGGTCAGCCCCAGCATTTT
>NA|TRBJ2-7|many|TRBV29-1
CSVEVRGDLYEQYF
TGCAGCGTTGAAGTCCGAGGAGACCTCTACGAGCAGTACTTC
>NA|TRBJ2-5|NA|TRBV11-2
CASSPGGRAQETQYF
TGTGCCAGCAGCCCAGGAGGCCGGGCTCAAGAGACCCAGTACTTC
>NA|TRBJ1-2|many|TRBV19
CASSTGTSYYGYTF
TGTGCCAGTAGTACCGGGACAAGTTACTATGGCTACACCTTC
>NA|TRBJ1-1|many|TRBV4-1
CASSFPGLEAFF
TGCGCCAGCAGCTTTCCGGGCCTTGAAGCTTTCTTT
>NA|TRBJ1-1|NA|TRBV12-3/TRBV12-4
CATSFGGGGEAFF
TGTGCCACGTCCTTTGGAGGTGGAGGGGAAGCTTTCTTT
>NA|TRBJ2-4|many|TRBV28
CASSVEGAKNIQYF
TGTGCCAGCAGCGTTGAAGGAGCCAAAAACATTCAGTACTTC
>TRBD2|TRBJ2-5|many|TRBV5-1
CASSGLAGGPQETQYF
TGCGCCAGCAGCGGACTAGCGGGAGGTCCCCAAGAGACCCAGTACTTC
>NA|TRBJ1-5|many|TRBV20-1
CSARDGAARGNQPQHF
TGCAGTGCTAGAGACGGAGCAGCCCGAGGGAATCAGCCCCAGCATTTT
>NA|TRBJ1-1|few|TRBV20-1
CSAREWGTNTEAFF
TGCAGTGCTAGGGAGTGGGGAACGAACACTGAAGCTTTCTTT
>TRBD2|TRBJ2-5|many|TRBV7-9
CASSLTLLAVGETQYF
TGTGCCAGCAGCCTTACCCTTCTAGCGGTCGGAGAGACCCAGTACTTC
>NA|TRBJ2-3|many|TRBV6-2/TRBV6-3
CASSYSFTGSGADTQYF
TGTGCCAGCAGTTACTCATTCACCGGGTCAGGGGCAGATACGCAGTATTTT
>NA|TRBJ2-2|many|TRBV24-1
CATSDTTANTGELFF
TGTGCCACCAGTGATACGACAGCCAACACCGGGGAGCTGTTTTTT
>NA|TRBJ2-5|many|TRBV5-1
CASSLAEDLRTQYF
TGCGCCAGCAGCTTGGCAGAGGATCTGCGGACCCAGTACTTC
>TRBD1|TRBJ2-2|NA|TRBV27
CASSLRTGDLGTGELFF
TGTGCCAGCAGTTTACGGACAGGGGACCTGGGGACCGGGGAGCTGTTTTTT
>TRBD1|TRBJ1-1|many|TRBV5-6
CASSPKQGGGGTEAFF
TGTGCCAGCAGCCCGAAACAGGGGGGTGGAGGGACTGAAGCTTTCTTT
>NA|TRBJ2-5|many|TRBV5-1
CASSQRDRYQETQYF
TGCGCCAGCAGCCAACGAGACAGGTACCAAGAGACCCAGTACTTC
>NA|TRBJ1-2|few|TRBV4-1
CASSHPRGDRSGYTF
TGCGCCAGCAGCCATCCTAGGGGCGACAGGTCTGGCTACACCTTC
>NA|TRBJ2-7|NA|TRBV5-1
CASSLEDSLITYEQYF
TGCGCCAGCAGCTTGGAAGACTCGCTTATCACCTACGAGCAGTACTTC
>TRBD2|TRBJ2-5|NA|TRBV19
CASSSAGLAGIRETQYF
TGTGCCAGTAGTTCCGCGGGACTAGCGGGAATTCGAGAGACCCAGTACTTC
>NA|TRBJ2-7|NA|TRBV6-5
CASSYGQAGDYEQYF
TGTGCCAGCAGTTACGGACAGGCGGGGGATTACGAGCAGTACTTC
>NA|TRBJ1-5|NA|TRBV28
CASSRSSGAMGNQPQHF
TGTGCCAGCAGTCGATCATCGGGGGCGATGGGCAATCAGCCCCAGCATTTT
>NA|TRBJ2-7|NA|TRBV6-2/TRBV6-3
CASSPTDSEQYF
TGTGCCAGCAGTCCGACGGACAGCGAGCAGTACTTC
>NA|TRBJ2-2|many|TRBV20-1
CSARGDARTGELFF
TGCAGTGCTAGGGGGGATGCGAGAACGGGGGAGCTGTTTTTT
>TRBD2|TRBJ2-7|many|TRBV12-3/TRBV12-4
CASSLHSGTDEQYF
TGTGCCAGCAGTTTACATAGCGGGACCGACGAGCAGTACTTC
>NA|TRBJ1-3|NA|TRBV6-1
CASSRGTYLVSGNTIYF
TGTGCCAGCAGTAGGGGGACGTACTTGGTGTCTGGAAACACCATATATTTT
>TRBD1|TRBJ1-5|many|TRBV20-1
CSAKRDSDFQPQHF
TGCAGTGCTAAGAGGGACAGCGATTTCCAGCCCCAGCATTTT